The present TCR beta chain was sequenced within a study of cytomegalovirus exposure and HLA in healthy donors (dated by TCRdb to the late 2010s). Regarding the complete study: An earlier analysis of approximately 590 of the donors reported 250 to 300 Gb of sequence data and 117 million unique TCR beta sequences from 150 million to 200 million T cells. Donor age, sex, ethnicity and CMV serostatus were compiled together with the repertoire data. The number of donors typed differed by locus, with roughly 620-630 for A, B, C, DRB1 and DQB1, roughly 550 for DQA1, about 610 for DPA1, and approximately 470 for DPB1. An early release covering roughly 600 HLA-typed donors comprised about 310 gigabases of sequencing data and 85 million or so unique TCR sequences. An earlier analysis of more than 450 of the donors used high-throughput TCR beta sequencing to judge whether each TCR beta V gene segment behaved as functional or pseudogenic. The study was designed to test whether signatures of past pathogen exposure could be identified by cataloging public T cell receptors. A later analysis re-analyzed previously published TCR beta repertoires from 666 donors and added high-resolution HLA genotyping to study TCR occurrence patterns. The genetic ancestry cluster associated with self-reported Caucasian donors included approximately 85% of the roughly 390 genotyped donors. The study combined high-throughput TCR immunosequencing, statistical association of individual TCRs with disease status, and machine learning to predict cytomegalovirus infection status. Among about 400 genotyped donors of the cohort, an average of roughly 230,000 unique TCR beta nucleotide sequences was sequenced per donor, of which approximately 18% were non-productive. Because of strong linkage in the cohort, 5 or 6 DR-DQ haplotypes were treated as single units for association and clustering. The study used immunosequencing to profile the T cell repertoires of approximately 640 subjects and linked those repertoires to cytomegalovirus serostatus. A separate validation cohort of over 95 different subjects was used in addition to the roughly 670-subject first cohort. Every repertoire in the discovery cohort had been generated on one and the same sequencing platform. A later genetic analysis took genome-wide SNP genotypes for about 65% of the 666 donors and used that subset as a discovery cohort. Both class I and class II loci were covered by HLA typing, at four-digit resolution. In the later analysis, no new phenotypic data were used to find candidate immune exposures; instead, reliance was placed on TCR beta sequences and their occurrence across donors. Broader findings and caveats from the paper: Specific HLA alleles were associated with roughly 17,000 TCR beta sequences at a false discovery rate of 0.05 in a later analysis. Roughly uniform sequencing depth across donors was assumed in presence/absence analyses, although this assumption may not hold. Assigning TCR associations to individual alleles was difficult when HLA alleles, especially DR and DQ, strongly co-occurred. Most TCR sequences were seen in very few donors, while some public TCRs were found in many individuals. In an earlier analysis of approximately 590 of the donors, most TCR beta V segments appeared in productive rearrangements about 87% or about 30% of the time, broadly matching IMGT annotations. In a later analysis, TCR association rates were found to vary across HLA loci, with the most associated TCRs seen for DRB1 alleles and the fewest for HLA-C alleles. The 87-base-pair reads could not distinguish some IMGT-functional V segments, including TRBV6-2 and TRBV6-3, so those segments were excluded. In a later analysis, several top co-occurrence clusters were reported to appear linked to parvovirus B19, influenza, CMV and Epstein-Barr virus. In a later analysis, HLA-associated TCR beta chains were found to be more clonally expanded and to have lower generation probabilities than equally common non-associated chains. The only immune exposure information available for the cohort was CMV serostatus. A total of 150 or so TCR beta chains were listed by the study as associated with cytomegalovirus. The cohort was sequenced for TCR beta chains only, and without alpha or paired-chain data the features that could be detected were limited. A further reported finding was that TCR beta sequences accurately predicted the HLA-A and HLA-B alleles for most subjects in the first cohort. A later genetic analysis associated a missense DCLRE1C variant with V-gene and J-gene trimming of TCR beta chains, and an independent cohort replicated the association. The classifier was reported to diagnose cytomegalovirus status with high specificity and sensitivity in both the original cohort and the validation cohort. The earlier analysis of about 600 of the donors excluded approximately 17 rarely observed V segments, including chromosome 9 orphons, because counts were too low. Because some donors lacked HLA typing at each locus, the association tests relied only on the typed subset. A few of the identified cytomegalovirus-associated TCR beta chains were confirmed in vitro to be specific for cytomegalovirus antigens. Compared with the approximately 700-donor mean, donors in an Asian-associated ancestry cluster had fewer N-insertions in productive TCRs, according to a later genetic analysis. In a later analysis, most CMV-associated TCR beta chains were found to appear HLA-restricted, with HLA associations seemingly driven largely by CMV exposure. The sequencing pipeline was judged likely to have produced a cluster of highly shared sequence variants as a technical artifact. According to the authors, the approach could potentially be generalized to other disease states and immunological phenotypes. Linkage disequilibrium might explain the correlated functional status among segregating V segments, but an unknown experimental factor could not be excluded.

Taken from cysteine to phenylalanine, the CDR3 has 17 residues. Only the CDR3 DNA is retained, 51 bases long and in frame from the first base. CDR1 and CDR2 are read off the germline V gene as SGHDT and YYEEEE. V sheds 5 bases and J sheds 2 bases, leaving 22 bases between their ends. The cohort comprised hundreds of healthy bone marrow donors. Cohort members were all nominally healthy when sampled, although unrecorded immune exposures were likely present. The donor was CMV seropositive and belonged to the group of about 290 seropositive cohort members. Each donor provided a peripheral blood sample, and peripheral blood mononuclear cells were used for TCR beta sequencing. Genomic DNA extraction from the blood cell samples was performed with the Qiagen DNeasy Blood Extraction Kit. Only one count was recorded for this clone. Its target antigen remains unknown. Nothing much larger sits one base from this clone, and base qualities are not available.

Receptor amplification or capture employed the immunoSEQ multiplex PCR assay. A mixture of 60 forward primers for TCR Vbeta segments and 13 reverse primers for TCR Jbeta segments was used in the multiplex PCR. The CDR3 region of rearranged TCR beta genes was amplified from genomic DNA by a multiplex PCR assay. On the Illumina HiSeq System, the amplified TCR beta libraries were sequenced as 87-base-pair reads. The original pipeline was this. A later analysis tallied tens of millions of unique TCR beta chains across the 550 to 850 repertoires, and about 12 million of those chains were shared by two or more donors. Raw reads were error-corrected and collapsed into unique sequences by a nearest-neighbor algorithm in which closely related sequences were merged to remove PCR and sequencing errors. CDR3 sequences were aligned to IMGT reference sequences to assign V, D and J gene segments. For a sequence to be retained, a match of at least six nucleotides to both a V gene segment and a J gene segment was required. Rearrangements were classified as productive when the CDR3 lacked stop codons and remained in frame with V and J, and all other rearrangements were classified as non-productive. Following IMGT convention, CDR3 was defined as the stretch from the second conserved V-encoded cysteine up to the conserved J-encoded phenylalanine. In an earlier analysis of roughly 580 of the donors, sequences lacking an unambiguous match to a single V gene segment were excluded. An earlier analysis of 587 of the donors classified V segments as functional when productive rearrangements were above 56.7% and as segregating when the standard deviation between donors was above 5%. To diagnose cytomegalovirus status from the catalog of TCR beta chain sequences, a statistical classification framework was built. V and J gene assignment, in a later analysis, came from comparing TCR nucleotide sequences with IMGT/GENE-DB human TR gene sequences. Using the TCRdist pipeline, a later analysis assigned CDR3 sequences along with most-parsimonious VDJ recombination scenarios. In a later analysis, every TCR beta chain was defined by the combination of its CDR3 amino acid sequence and its V-gene family, and reads without a unique V-gene family were dropped. To address suspected cross-contamination and a sequencing artifact, a later analysis removed several hundred highly shared, low-generation-probability nucleotide sequences. In a later analysis, a clonal expansion index was calculated for each public chain from normalized within-repertoire ranks of inferred template counts. In a later analysis, generation probabilities were computed with a VDJ recombination model fitted to out-of-frame rearrangements, and the resulting probabilities were checked against IGoR. Hypergeometric tests were used in a later analysis to score TCR-TCR, TCR-HLA and TCR-CMV co-occurrence, with a repertoire-size bias correction applied to the TCR pairs. In a later analysis, false discovery rates were estimated by permuting HLA or CMV assignments 20 times. In a later analysis, co-occurring TCRs were grouped using DBSCAN, with TCRdist sequence similarity added in when clustering inside HLA-allele-positive subsets. Co-occurrence clustering excluded repertoires with fewer than 30,000 or more than 120,000 public chains, plus five with anomalous nucleotide sharing. TCRdb obtained this table from immuneACCESS and retained in-frame rearrangements with V and J assigned. These tables miss some clones; where compared with another copy, unresolved V genes account for less than half of the shortfall, and the remainder is unexplained. For V, J and clone size, that table is used; D and trimming come from the DNA. Within this sample are roughly 100,000 clones, with around 80% of them counted one time only. The top ten clonotypes cover about 5.4% of the sample.

Sequences were obtained from PBMCs. The chain links TRBV5-6 with TRBJ2-5; the D gene is perhaps TRBD2, from 5 matching bases. The sequence derives from a woman in her late teens or twenties in good health and CMV-seropositive. Here the CDR3 is given as CASSYRASSGVQETQYF. The DNA is as follows: TGTGCCAGCAGTTACCGGGCCTCCTCCGGGGTACAAGAGACCCAGTACTTC.